Listed below are T cell receptor beta chains from one sample, sequenced in a study of T cells in Graves' hyperthyroidism and ophthalmopathy. TCRdb reprocessed the multiplex PCR reads via MiXCR and lists one record per CDR3 protein. The sample records under 350,000 distinct CDR3 sequences, around 20% being singletons. Source material: blood. These TCRs come from a woman aged 50 to 60 with Graves' hyperthyroidism. CDR3s include the opening cysteine and the closing phenylalanine or tryptophan. A D gene is named only where the DNA matches it firmly. The listing skips clone size in some rows; elsewhere it reads once, few, many or a size class.

v_call	clone_size	j_call	d_call	cdr3_nt	cdr3_aa
TRBV5-1	few	TRBJ2-6	-	TGCGCCAGCAGCTTGGGACGGTCCTCTGGGGCCAACGTCCTGACTTTC	CASSLGRSSGANVLTF
TRBV18	few	TRBJ2-7	TRBD2	TGTGCCAGCTCACAAACTATGGGGACTAGCGGGAAGGCCAACGAGCAGTACTTC	CASSQTMGTSGKANEQYF
TRBV3-1	-	TRBJ1-2	TRBD1	TGTGCCACCCGGGACAGGGTTTTAAACTATGGCTACACCTTC	CATRDRVLNYGYTF
TRBV7-3	many	TRBJ2-1	TRBD1	TGTGCCAGCGACAGGGGAAATGAGCAGTTCTTC	CASDRGNEQFF
TRBV11-2	many	TRBJ2-5	-	TGTGCCAGCAGCCCAGGGATTGAGACCCAGTACTTC	CASSPGIETQYF
TRBV28	many	TRBJ1-1	TRBD1	TGTGCCAGCAGTTCAAACAGGGGGCCGGGAGGGACTGAAGCTTTCTTT	CASSSNRGPGGTEAFF
TRBV27	-	TRBJ1-2	-	TGTGCCAGCAGTTTTCGGGCCCTGAGGCATGGCTACACCTTC	CASSFRALRHGYTF
TRBV28	few	TRBJ1-2	-	TGTGCCAGCAGTCCTAAGGGTCAGGGTCCCTATGGCTACACCTTC	CASSPKGQGPYGYTF
TRBV2	many	TRBJ2-2	TRBD2	TGTGCCAGCAGTGAAACGACTAGCGGGACCGGGGAGCTGTTTTTT	CASSETTSGTGELFF
TRBV19	few	TRBJ2-7	-	TGTGCCAGTAGTATTGAGCGTGGACAGAGCTACGAGCAGTACTTC	CASSIERGQSYEQYF
TRBV29-1	many	TRBJ1-1	-	TGCAGCGTCGCGGACGGCTTGAACACTGAAGCTTTCTTT	CSVADGLNTEAFF
TRBV18	-	TRBJ2-7	-	TGTGCCAGCTCACCTCTCGACAGTCCCTACGAGCAGTACTTC	CASSPLDSPYEQYF
TRBV2	many	TRBJ2-3	-	TGTGCCAGCAGTCCCTACTCCACTAGCACAGATACGCAGTATTTT	CASSPYSTSTDTQYF
TRBV5-5	many	TRBJ2-3	TRBD2	TGTGCCAGCAGCTCACTAGCGGGGTGGGTAGATACGCAGTATTTT	CASSSLAGWVDTQYF
TRBV7-9	many	TRBJ2-7	TRBD2	TGTGCCAGCAGCGGGACTAGCGAGAGGTACGAGCAGTACTTC	CASSGTSERYEQYF
TRBV5-1	-	TRBJ1-2	TRBD1	TGCGCCAGCAGCTCGAGACAGGGCTCCTATGGCTACACCTTC	CASSSRQGSYGYTF
TRBV20-1	many	TRBJ2-1	TRBD2	TGCAGTGCTAGGGGACTAGCGGGAGTCAATGAGCAGTTCTTC	CSARGLAGVNEQFF
TRBV2	-	TRBJ2-3	-	TGTGCCAGCTCACCGGGTGAACCAGATACGCAGTATTTT	CASSPGEPDTQYF
TRBV7-9	once	TRBJ2-7	TRBD2	TGTGCCAGCAGCTTAATTAGCGGGTCCTACGAGCAGTACTTC	CASSLISGSYEQYF
TRBV7-8	few	TRBJ2-5	-	TGTGCCAGCAGGCAAGCGGGCGAACAAGAGACCCAGTACTTC	CASRQAGEQETQYF
TRBV2	many	TRBJ1-1	-	TGTGCCAGCAGTGAACGGTCCCCCATGAACACTGAAGCTTTCTTT	CASSERSPMNTEAFF
TRBV5-1	many	TRBJ2-5	TRBD1	TGCGCCAGCAGCTTGGAGGGACAGGGAGTGGAGACCCAGTACTTC	CASSLEGQGVETQYF
TRBV4-1	-	TRBJ2-1	-	TGCGCCAGCAGCCAAGATTTAGGGGACAATGAGCAGTTCTTC	CASSQDLGDNEQFF
TRBV12-3/TRBV12-4	many	TRBJ2-3	TRBD2	TGTGCCAGCAGTTCTTGGACTAGCGGGAGAACGGGCACAGATACGCAGTATTTT	CASSSWTSGRTGTDTQYF
TRBV7-9	-	TRBJ2-1	TRBD2	TGTGCCAGCAGCTCCGGGACTAGCGGGCGACCCAATGAGCAGTTCTTC	CASSSGTSGRPNEQFF
TRBV18	many	TRBJ2-1	TRBD2	TGTGCCAGCTCAACTAGCGGGGGGGCCAATGAGCAGTTCTTC	CASSTSGGANEQFF
TRBV12-3/TRBV12-4	many	TRBJ2-7	TRBD1	TGTGCCACCTCCGGACAGGGCCACGAGCAGTACTTC	CATSGQGHEQYF
TRBV12-5	many	TRBJ2-1	TRBD2	TGTGCTAGTGGTTTGATAGCGGGAGGCGGCTCCTACAATGAGCAGTTCTTC	CASGLIAGGGSYNEQFF
TRBV2	-	TRBJ2-5	-	TGTGCCAGCAGTGACTCGCAGTTTCAAGAGACCCAGTACTTC	CASSDSQFQETQYF
TRBV6-1	many	TRBJ1-6	-	TGTGCCAGCAGTGAAGCGGTCAGGAGAAATTCACCCCTCCACTTT	CASSEAVRRNSPLHF
TRBV28	few	TRBJ1-2	-	TGTGCCAGCAAAAGACGCCGTTATGATGGCTACACCTTC	CASKRRRYDGYTF
TRBV7-8	many	TRBJ1-2	TRBD1	TGTGCCAGCAGCGAACGGGACAGCTACTATGGCTACACCTTC	CASSERDSYYGYTF